These 15 T cell receptor beta chains were sequenced from one sample in a study of blood T cell repertoires in COVID-19. The protocol was immunoSEQ multiplex PCR, while the TCRdb copy is restricted to in-frame clones and leaves out a portion. The table includes some 41,000 clones, about 88% detected once. Sequenced input: peripheral blood. Receptors originate from a man aged 65 to 85 with active COVID-19.

The CDR3 bases are TGCGCCAGCAGCTTGGCCGACAGTAGCACAGATACGCAGTATTTT. Translating gives CASSLADSSTDTQYF. This sequence joins TRBV5-1 and TRBJ2-3; D is possibly TRBD1 (5 bases). The germline V gene has CDR1 SGHRS and CDR2 YFSETQ. V lost 0 bases and J lost 0, with 8 bases in between. The CDR3 sequence is 15 residues long. Looking up the rest from reference TRBV5-1 and TRBJ2-3 gives the full variable domain: KAGVTQTPRYLIKTRGQQVTLSCSPISGHRSVSWYQQTPGQGLQFLFEYFSETQRNKGNFPGRFSGRQFSNSRSEMNVSTLELGDSALYLCASSLADSSTDTQYFGPGTRLTVL.

J is TRBJ1-1 and V is TRBV5-1, with D tentatively TRBD1 (5 bases). The CDR3 sequence is 16 residues long. Germline values: CDR1 SGHRS, CDR2 YFSETQ. The ends were cut back, 6 bases at V and 1 base at J, with 19 bases in the middle. The CDR3: CASTPTRGGGNTEAFF. The CDR3 DNA sequence: TGCGCCAGCACCCCGACTCGTGGGGGGGGGAACACTGAAGCTTTCTTT.

The V gene is TRBV28, the J gene TRBJ1-4, with D hard to call. The CDR3 loop spans 14 amino acids. V shed 8 bases and J shed 8 bases, with 18 bases lying between them. Germline CDR1 MDHEN, CDR2 SYDVKM. CDR3 region: CASGVPGSAEKLFF. CDR3 sequence (DNA): TGTGCCAGCGGCGTCCCGGGTTCGGCGGAAAAACTGTTTTTT.

In this sample, this clone turned up a few times. The CDR3 region has the DNA TGTGCCATCAGCCGGGGGACAGGGGCGAGCACCGGGGAGCTGTTTTTT. Protein sequence: CAISRGTGASTGELFF. V usage is TRBV10-3 and J usage is TRBJ2-2, with 10 bases fitting TRBD1. Losses at the gene ends were 6 bases for V and 4 bases for J; bases not matched to a gene: 8. The germline CDR1 and CDR2 sequences are ENHRY and SYGVKD. This CDR3 has 16 amino acids.

The chain is built from TRBV18 and TRBJ2-3; maybe TRBD2 (5 bases). V was pared by 5 bases and J by 7 bases, with 16 bases between. CDR1 is KGHSH, CDR2 LQKENI, per germline. The CDR3 has 14 residues. CDR3 region: CASSLRHSEYTQYF. CDR3 bases: TGTGCCAGCTCATTAAGACATAGCGAGTATACGCAGTATTTT.

The V and J genes are TRBV9 and TRBJ1-4; 7 nucleotides align to TRBD1. Unmatched junction bases numbered 8, after V lost 4 bases and J lost 8 bases. Per the germline V gene, CDR1 is SGDLS and CDR2 is YYNGEE. The length of the CDR3 is 14 residues. The CDR3 protein is CASSQDRDREKLFF. The CDR3 bases are TGTGCCAGCAGCCAAGACAGGGACCGGGAAAAACTGTTTTTT.

The chain has TRBV2 and TRBJ1-2; 7 bases agree with TRBD1. Germline V lookup: CDR1 SNHLY, CDR2 FYNNEI. CDR3 length: 13 residues. V shed 6 bases, J shed 3 bases, and the junction held 4 bases outside the gene matches. The CDR3 reads CASSPDRDYGYTF. In DNA form, the CDR3 reads TGTGCCAGCAGCCCTGACAGGGACTATGGCTACACCTTC.

The chain uses TRBV5-1 and TRBJ2-1, with D hard to call. This CDR3 is built from 17 residues. Germline CDR1 and CDR2: SGHRS and YFSETQ. V shed 4 bases and J shed 4 bases, with 21 bases lying between them. As DNA, the CDR3 is TGCGCCAGCAGCCAACTAATTACGAAGGAAACTTACAATGAGCAGTTCTTC. Translation: CASSQLITKETYNEQFF.

This rearrangement joins TRBV19 to TRBJ1-4, with D unresolved. There are 14 residues in the CDR3. CDR1 is LNHDA and CDR2 is SQIVND in the germline V gene (reference sequence). Trimming took off 3 bases at V and 5 bases at J, with 10 bases between the two ends. The CDR3 reads CASSITQENEKLFF. Written as DNA, the CDR3 is TGTGCCAGTAGTATTACCCAGGAAAATGAAAAACTGTTTTTT.

The V and J genes are TRBV6-5 and TRBJ1-2, with D possibly matching TRBD1 (6 bases). V lost 10 bases and J 4 bases, leaving 13 bases between the germline ends. The CDR3 totals 12 residues. In germline, CDR1 is MNHEY, CDR2 SVGAGI. The CDR3 loop reads CATQGTLYGYTF. CDR3 nucleotide sequence: TGTGCCACCCAAGGGACACTCTATGGCTACACCTTC.

The V gene is TRBV7-2, the J gene TRBJ2-5; a possible D gene is TRBD2 (6 bases). From germline, CDR1 is SGHTA and CDR2 FQGNSA. V lost 2 bases, J lost 0 bases, and 22 bases lay in between. The CDR3 covers 19 residues. CDR3 sequence (DNA): TGTGCCAGCAGCTTACGGCCCGGTCAGGGCGGGGCCAACCAAGAGACCCAGTACTTC. Translation gives CASSLRPGQGGANQETQYF.

The V gene is TRBV20-1, the J gene TRBJ1-2; perhaps TRBD1 as D (6 bases). Germline lookup yields CDR1 DFQATT and CDR2 SNEGSKA (reference sequence). This CDR3 contains 11 residues. V lost 1 base and J lost 8, with 8 bases in between. CDR3 amino acids: CSARGTVGYTF. The CDR3, as DNA: TGCAGTGCTAGAGGGACAGTAGGCTACACCTTC.

The gene calls are TRBV7-2 and TRBJ2-1, with no clear D. Per germline, CDR1 SGHTA and CDR2 FQGNSA. The CDR3 length is 16 residues. Trimming pared 6 bases from V and 0 bases from J, leaving 15 bases between. This CDR3 reads CASRPSIGGSYNEQFF. In DNA form, the CDR3 reads TGTGCCAGCAGGCCGTCTATTGGCGGCTCCTACAATGAGCAGTTCTTC.

The genes are TRBV11-2 and TRBJ1-2; D call uncertain. This CDR3 contains 12 residues. Germline-derived CDR1 and CDR2 are SGHAT and FQNNGV. V gave up 3 bases and J gave up 2 bases, with 4 bases separating them. In DNA form, the CDR3 reads TGTGCCAGCAGCTTTCAGAACTATGGCTACACCTTC. This gives the protein CASSFQNYGYTF.

The chain is built from TRBV7-8 and TRBJ1-3; 8 bases match TRBD1. Germline trimming cut 5 bases from V and 1 base from J; bases unmatched to any gene: 13. The germline V gene encodes CDR1 SGHVS and CDR2 FQNEAQ. This CDR3 is 18 amino acids long. The DNA of the CDR3 is TGTGCCAGCAGCCACATTCGGACAGGGCCCTTATCTGGAAACACCATATATTTT. The encoded protein is CASSHIRTGPLSGNTIYF. The full variable domain, its missing parts supplied by reference TRBV7-8 and TRBJ1-3, is GAGVSQSPRYKVAKRGQDVALRCDPISGHVSLFWYQQALGQGPEFLTYFQNEAQLDKSGLPSDRFFAERPEGSVSTLKIQRTQQEDSAVYLCASSHIRTGPLSGNTIYFGEGSWLTVV.